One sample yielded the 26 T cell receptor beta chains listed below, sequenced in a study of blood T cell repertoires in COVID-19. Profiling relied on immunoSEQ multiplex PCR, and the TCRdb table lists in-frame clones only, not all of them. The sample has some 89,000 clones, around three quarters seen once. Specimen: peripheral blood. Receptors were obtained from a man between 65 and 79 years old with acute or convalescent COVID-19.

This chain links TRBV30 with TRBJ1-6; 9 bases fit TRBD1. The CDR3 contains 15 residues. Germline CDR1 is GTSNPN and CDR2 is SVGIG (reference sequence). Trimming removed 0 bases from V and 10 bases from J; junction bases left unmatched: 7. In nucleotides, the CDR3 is TGTGCCTGGAGTGTCTCGGACAGGGGATTATCACCCCTCCACTTT. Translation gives CAWSVSDRGLSPLHF.

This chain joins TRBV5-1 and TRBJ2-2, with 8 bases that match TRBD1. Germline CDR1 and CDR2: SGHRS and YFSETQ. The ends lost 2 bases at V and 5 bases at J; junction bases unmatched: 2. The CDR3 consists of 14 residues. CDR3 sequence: CASSFQGATGELFF. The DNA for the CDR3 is TGCGCCAGCAGCTTCCAGGGGGCGACCGGGGAGCTGTTTTTT.

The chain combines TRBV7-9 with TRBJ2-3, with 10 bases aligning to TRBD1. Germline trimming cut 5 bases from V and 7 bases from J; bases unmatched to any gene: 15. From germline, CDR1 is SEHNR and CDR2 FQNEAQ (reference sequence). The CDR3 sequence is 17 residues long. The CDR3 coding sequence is TGTGCCAGCAGCATTACGACAGGGGGCGGCACGCGGTATACGCAGTATTTT. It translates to CASSITTGGGTRYTQYF.

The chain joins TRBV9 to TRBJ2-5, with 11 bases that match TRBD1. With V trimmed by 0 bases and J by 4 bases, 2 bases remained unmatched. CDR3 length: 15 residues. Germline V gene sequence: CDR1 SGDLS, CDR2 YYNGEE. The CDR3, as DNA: TGTGCCAGCAGCGTAGGGGACAGGGGGGGAGAGACCCAGTACTTC. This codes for CASSVGDRGGETQYF. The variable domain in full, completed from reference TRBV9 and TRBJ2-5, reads DSGVTQTPKHLITATGQRVTLRCSPRSGDLSVYWYQQSLDQGLQFLIQYYNGEERAKGNILERFSAQQFPDLHSELNLSSLELGDSALYFCASSVGDRGGETQYFGPGTRLLVL.

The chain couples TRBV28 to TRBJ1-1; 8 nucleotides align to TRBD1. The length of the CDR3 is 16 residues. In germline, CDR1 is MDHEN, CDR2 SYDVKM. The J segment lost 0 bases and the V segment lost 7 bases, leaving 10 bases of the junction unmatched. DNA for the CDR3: TGTGCCAGCATGTCCAGGGGGCTTAAGGTGAACACTGAAGCTTTCTTT. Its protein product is CASMSRGLKVNTEAFF.

DNA for the CDR3: TGTGCCAGCACCTCAGGCCCAGATACGCAGTATTTT. Its protein product is CASTSGPDTQYF. The chain uses TRBV6-5 and TRBJ2-3; D not resolved. The CDR3 spans 12 residues. Per germline, CDR1 MNHEY and CDR2 SVGAGI. V dropped 7 bases and J dropped 4 bases, with 9 bases sitting between them.

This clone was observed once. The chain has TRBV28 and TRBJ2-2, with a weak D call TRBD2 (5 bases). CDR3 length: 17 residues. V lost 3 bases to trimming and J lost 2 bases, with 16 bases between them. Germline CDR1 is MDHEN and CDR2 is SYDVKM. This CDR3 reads CASSFIGSGINTGELFF. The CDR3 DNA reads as TGTGCCAGCAGTTTTATCGGGTCGGGAATAAACACCGGGGAGCTGTTTTTT.

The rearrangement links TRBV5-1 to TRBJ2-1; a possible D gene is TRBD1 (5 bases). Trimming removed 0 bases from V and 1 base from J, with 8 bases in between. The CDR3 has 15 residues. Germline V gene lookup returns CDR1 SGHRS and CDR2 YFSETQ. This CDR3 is CASSLGQTSYNEQFF. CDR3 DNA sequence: TGCGCCAGCAGCTTGGGACAGACTTCCTACAATGAGCAGTTCTTC. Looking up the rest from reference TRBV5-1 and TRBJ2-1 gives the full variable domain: KAGVTQTPRYLIKTRGQQVTLSCSPISGHRSVSWYQQTPGQGLQFLFEYFSETQRNKGNFPGRFSGRQFSNSRSEMNVSTLELGDSALYLCASSLGQTSYNEQFFGPGTRLTVL.

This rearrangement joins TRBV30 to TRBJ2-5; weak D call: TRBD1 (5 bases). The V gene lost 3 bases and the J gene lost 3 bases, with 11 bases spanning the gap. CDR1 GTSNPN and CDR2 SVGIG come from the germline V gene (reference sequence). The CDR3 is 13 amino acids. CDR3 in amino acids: CAWRGHLKETQYF. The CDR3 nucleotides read TGTGCCTGGAGGGGGCATTTGAAAGAGACCCAGTACTTC. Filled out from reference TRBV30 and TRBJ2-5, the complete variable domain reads SQTIHQWPATLVQPVGSPLSLECTVEGTSNPNLYWYRQAAGRGLQLLFYSVGIGQISSEVPQNLSASRPQDRQFILSSKKLLLSDSGFYLCAWRGHLKETQYFGPGTRLLVL.

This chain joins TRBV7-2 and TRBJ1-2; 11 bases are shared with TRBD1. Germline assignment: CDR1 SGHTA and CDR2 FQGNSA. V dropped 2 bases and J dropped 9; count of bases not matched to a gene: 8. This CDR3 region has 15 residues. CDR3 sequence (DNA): TGTGCCAGCAGCTTACTCCCAGGACAGGGGGCGAGCTACACCTTC. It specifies CASSLLPGQGASYTF.

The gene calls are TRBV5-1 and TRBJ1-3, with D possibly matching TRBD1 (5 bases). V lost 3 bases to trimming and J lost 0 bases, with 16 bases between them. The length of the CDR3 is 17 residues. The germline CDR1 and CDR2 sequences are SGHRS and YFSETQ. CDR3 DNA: TGCGCCAGCAGCTCGGGACTGCCGGATTACTCTGGAAACACCATATATTTT. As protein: CASSSGLPDYSGNTIYF.

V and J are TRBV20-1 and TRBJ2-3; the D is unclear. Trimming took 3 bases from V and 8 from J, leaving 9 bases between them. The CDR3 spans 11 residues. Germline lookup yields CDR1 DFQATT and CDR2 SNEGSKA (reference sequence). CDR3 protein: CSASEKFTQYF. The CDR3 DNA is TGCAGTGCTAGCGAGAAATTTACGCAGTATTTT.

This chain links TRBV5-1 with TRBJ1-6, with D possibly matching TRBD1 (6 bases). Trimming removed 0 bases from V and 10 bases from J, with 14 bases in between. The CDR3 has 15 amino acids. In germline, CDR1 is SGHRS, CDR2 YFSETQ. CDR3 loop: CASSLGQGMGSPLHF. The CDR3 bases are TGCGCCAGCAGCTTGGGTCAGGGGATGGGGTCACCCCTCCACTTT.

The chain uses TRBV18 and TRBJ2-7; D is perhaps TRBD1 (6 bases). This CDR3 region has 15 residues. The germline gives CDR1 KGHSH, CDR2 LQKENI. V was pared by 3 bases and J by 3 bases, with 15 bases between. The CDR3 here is CASSPSGTPFYEQYF. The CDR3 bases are TGTGCCAGCTCACCGTCCGGGACACCATTCTACGAGCAGTACTTC.

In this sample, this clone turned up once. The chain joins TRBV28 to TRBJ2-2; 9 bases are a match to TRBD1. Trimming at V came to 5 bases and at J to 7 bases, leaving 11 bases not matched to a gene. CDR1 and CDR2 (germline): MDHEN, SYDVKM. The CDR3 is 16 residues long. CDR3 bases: TGTGCCAGCAGTATACCGGGACAGGGAAGCGTCGGGGAGCTGTTTTTT. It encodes CASSIPGQGSVGELFF.

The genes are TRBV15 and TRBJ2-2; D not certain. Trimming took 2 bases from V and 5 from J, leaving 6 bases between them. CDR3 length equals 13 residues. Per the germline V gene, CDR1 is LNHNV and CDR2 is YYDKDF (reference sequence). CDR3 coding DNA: TGTGCCACCAGCAGACCCATGACCGGGGAGCTGTTTTTT. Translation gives CATSRPMTGELFF.

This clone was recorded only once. The CDR3 is CASSQYHGTGVSTDTQYF. CDR3 nucleotide sequence: TGCGCCAGCAGCCAATATCACGGGACAGGGGTGAGCACAGATACGCAGTATTTT. V is TRBV4-1 and J is TRBJ2-3, with 10 bases aligning to TRBD1. There are 18 residues in the CDR3. CDR1 is MGHRA and CDR2 is YSYEKL in the germline V gene. The V gene end was trimmed by 2 bases and the J gene end by 0 bases; junction bases not matched to a gene: 8.

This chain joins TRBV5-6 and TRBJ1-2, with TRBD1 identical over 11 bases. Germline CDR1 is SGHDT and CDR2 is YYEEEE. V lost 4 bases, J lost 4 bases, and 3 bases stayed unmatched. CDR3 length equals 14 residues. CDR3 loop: CASSRTGGGYGYTF. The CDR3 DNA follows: TGTGCCAGCAGCAGGACAGGGGGCGGCTATGGCTACACCTTC.

The CDR3 reads CASSPVEGSPEQFF. CDR3 DNA sequence: TGTGCCAGCAGCCCCGTGGAAGGGAGCCCGGAGCAGTTCTTC. This chain joins TRBV9 and TRBJ2-1, with D maybe TRBD2 (5 bases). The CDR3 is 14 amino acids. The V end was cut by 4 bases, the J end by 10 bases, with 18 bases between. Germline-derived CDR1 and CDR2 are SGDLS and YYNGEE. The whole variable domain, remainder taken from reference TRBV9 and TRBJ2-1, is DSGVTQTPKHLITATGQRVTLRCSPRSGDLSVYWYQQSLDQGLQFLIQYYNGEERAKGNILERFSAQQFPDLHSELNLSSLELGDSALYFCASSPVEGSPEQFFGPGTRLTVL.

The CDR3 DNA is TGTGCCAGCAGTTTGGCCAGGGGGCATAATGGCTACACCTTC. It encodes CASSLARGHNGYTF. This chain links TRBV27 with TRBJ1-2; TRBD1 agrees at 8 bases. Germline-derived CDR1 and CDR2 are MNHEY and SMNVEV (reference sequence). CDR3 length: 14 amino acids. The J segment lost 6 bases and the V segment lost 3 bases, leaving 6 bases of the junction unmatched.

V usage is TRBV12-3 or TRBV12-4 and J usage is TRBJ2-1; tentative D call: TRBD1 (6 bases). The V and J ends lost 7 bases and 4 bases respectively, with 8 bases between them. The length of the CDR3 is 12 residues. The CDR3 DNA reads TGTGCCAGCAAGCAGGGGTACAATGAGCAGTTCTTC. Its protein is CASKQGYNEQFF.

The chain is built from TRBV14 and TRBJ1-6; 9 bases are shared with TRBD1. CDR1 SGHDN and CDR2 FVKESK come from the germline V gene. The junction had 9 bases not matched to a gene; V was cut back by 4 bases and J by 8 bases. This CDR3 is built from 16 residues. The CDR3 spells CASSRSTGTGYSPLHF. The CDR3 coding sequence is TGTGCCAGCAGCCGATCAACCGGGACAGGGTATTCACCCCTCCACTTT.

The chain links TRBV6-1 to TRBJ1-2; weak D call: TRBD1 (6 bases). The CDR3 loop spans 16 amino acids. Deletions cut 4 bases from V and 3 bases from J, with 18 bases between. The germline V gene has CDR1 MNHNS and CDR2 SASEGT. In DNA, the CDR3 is TGTGCCAGCAGTGGGTCGGACAGAGACCGATACTATGGCTACACCTTC. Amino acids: CASSGSDRDRYYGYTF.

The CDR3 region is CASKSGPQQETQYF. DNA for the CDR3: TGTGCCAGTAAAAGCGGGCCCCAGCAAGAGACCCAGTACTTC. The J gene is TRBJ2-5, the V gene TRBV19; D may be TRBD2 (6 bases). Trimming pared 7 bases from V and 2 bases from J, leaving 14 bases between. Germline-derived CDR1 and CDR2 are LNHDA and SQIVND (reference sequence). This CDR3 has 14 amino acids.

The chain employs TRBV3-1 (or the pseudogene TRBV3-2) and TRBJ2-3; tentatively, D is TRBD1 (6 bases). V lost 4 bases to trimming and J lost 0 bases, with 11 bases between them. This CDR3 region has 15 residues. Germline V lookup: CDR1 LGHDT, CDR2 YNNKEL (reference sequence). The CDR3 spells CASSRYQGSTDTQYF. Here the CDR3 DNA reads TGTGCCAGCAGCCGATACCAGGGGAGCACAGATACGCAGTATTTT.

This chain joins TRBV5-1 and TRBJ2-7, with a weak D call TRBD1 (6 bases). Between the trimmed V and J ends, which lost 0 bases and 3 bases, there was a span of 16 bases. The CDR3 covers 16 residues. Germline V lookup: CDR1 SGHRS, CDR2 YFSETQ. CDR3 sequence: CASSLAGTKLLYEQYV. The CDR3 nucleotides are TGCGCCAGCAGCTTGGCAGGGACAAAGCTCCTCTACGAGCAGTACGTC.